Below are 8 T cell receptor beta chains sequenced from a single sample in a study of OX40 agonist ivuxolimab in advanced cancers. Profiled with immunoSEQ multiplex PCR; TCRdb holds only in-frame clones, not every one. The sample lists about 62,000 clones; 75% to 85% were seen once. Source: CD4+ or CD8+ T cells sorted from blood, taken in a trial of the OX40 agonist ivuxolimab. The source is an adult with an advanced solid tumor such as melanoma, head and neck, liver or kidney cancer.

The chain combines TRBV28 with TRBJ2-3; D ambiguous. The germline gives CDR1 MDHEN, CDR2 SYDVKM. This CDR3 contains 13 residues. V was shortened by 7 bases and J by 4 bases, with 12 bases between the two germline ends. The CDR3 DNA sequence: TGTGCCAGCACAAGTCCCAACGCAGATACGCAGTATTTT. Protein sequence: CASTSPNADTQYF. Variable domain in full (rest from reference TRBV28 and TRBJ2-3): DVKVTQSSRYLVKRTGEKVFLECVQDMDHENMFWYRQDPGLGLRLIYFSYDVKMKEKGDIPEGYSVSREKKERFSLILESASTNQTSMYLCASTSPNADTQYFGPGTRLTVL.

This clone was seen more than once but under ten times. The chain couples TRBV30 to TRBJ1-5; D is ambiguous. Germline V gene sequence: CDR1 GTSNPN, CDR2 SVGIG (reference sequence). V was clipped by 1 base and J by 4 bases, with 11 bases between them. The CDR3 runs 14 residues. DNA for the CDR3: TGTGCCTGGAGTGCCCAGGTAGGGAATCAGCCCCAGCATTTT. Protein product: CAWSAQVGNQPQHF. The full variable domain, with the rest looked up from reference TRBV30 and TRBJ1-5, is SQTIHQWPATLVQPVGSPLSLECTVEGTSNPNLYWYRQAAGRGLQLLFYSVGIGQISSEVPQNLSASRPQDRQFILSSKKLLLSDSGFYLCAWSAQVGNQPQHFGDGTRLSIL.

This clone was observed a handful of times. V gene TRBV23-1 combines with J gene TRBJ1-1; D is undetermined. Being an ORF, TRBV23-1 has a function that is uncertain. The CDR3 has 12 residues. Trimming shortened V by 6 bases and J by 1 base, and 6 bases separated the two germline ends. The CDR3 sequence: CASRSGNTEAFF. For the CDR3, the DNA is TGCGCCAGCAGGTCAGGGAACACTGAAGCTTTCTTT.

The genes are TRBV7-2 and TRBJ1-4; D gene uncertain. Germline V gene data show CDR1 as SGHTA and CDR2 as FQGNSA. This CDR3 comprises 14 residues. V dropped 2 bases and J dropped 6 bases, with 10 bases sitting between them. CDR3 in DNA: TGTGCCAGCAGCTTATACCCGGGAGATGAAAAACTGTTTTTT. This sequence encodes CASSLYPGDEKLFF. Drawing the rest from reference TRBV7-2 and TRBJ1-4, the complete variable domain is GAGVSQSPSNKVTEKGKDVELRCDPISGHTALYWYRQSLGQGLEFLIYFQGNSAPDKSGLPSDRFSAERTGGSVSTLTIQRTQQEDSAVYLCASSLYPGDEKLFFGSGTQLSVL.

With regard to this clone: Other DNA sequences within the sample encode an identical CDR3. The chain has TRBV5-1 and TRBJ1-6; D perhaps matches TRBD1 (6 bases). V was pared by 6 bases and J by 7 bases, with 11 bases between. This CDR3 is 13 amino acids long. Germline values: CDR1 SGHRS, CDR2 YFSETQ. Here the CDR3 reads CASNDGGNSPLHF. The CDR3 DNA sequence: TGCGCCAGCAACGACGGGGGCAATTCACCCCTCCACTTT.

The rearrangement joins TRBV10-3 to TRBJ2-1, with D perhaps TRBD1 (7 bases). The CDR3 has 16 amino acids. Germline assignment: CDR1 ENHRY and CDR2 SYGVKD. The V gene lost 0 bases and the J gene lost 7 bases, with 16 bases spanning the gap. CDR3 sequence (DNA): TGTGCCATCAGTGAGTCGAAAGGGGGCGCGGGAAATGAGCAGTTCTTC. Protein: CAISESKGGAGNEQFF.

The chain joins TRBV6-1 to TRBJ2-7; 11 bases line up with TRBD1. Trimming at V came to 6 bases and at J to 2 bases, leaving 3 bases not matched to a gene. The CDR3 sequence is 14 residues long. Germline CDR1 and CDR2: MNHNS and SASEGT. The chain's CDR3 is CASRGTGGPYEQYF. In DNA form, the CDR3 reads TGTGCCAGCAGGGGGACAGGGGGACCCTACGAGCAGTACTTC.

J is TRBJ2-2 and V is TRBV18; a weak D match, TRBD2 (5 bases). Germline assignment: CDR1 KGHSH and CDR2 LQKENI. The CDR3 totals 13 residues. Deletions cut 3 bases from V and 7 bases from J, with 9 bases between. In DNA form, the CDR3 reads TGTGCCAGCTCACCTCTCCGGGACGGGGAGCTGTTTTTT. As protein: CASSPLRDGELFF.